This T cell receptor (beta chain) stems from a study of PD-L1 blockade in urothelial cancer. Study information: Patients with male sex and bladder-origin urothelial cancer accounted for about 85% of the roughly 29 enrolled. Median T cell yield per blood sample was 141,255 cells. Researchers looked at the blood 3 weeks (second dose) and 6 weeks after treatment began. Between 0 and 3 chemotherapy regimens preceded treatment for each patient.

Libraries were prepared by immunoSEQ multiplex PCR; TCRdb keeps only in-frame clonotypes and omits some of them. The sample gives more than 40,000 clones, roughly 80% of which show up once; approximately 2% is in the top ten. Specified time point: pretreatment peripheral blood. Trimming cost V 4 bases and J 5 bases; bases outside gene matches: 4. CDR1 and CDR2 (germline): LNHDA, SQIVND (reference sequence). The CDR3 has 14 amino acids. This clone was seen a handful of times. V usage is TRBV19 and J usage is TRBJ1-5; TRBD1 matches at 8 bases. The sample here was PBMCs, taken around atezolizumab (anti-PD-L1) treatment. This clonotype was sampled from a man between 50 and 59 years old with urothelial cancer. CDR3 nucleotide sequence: TGTGCCAGTAGTACGGGGACAGGTTATCAGCCCCAGCATTTT. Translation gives CASSTGTGYQPQHF.